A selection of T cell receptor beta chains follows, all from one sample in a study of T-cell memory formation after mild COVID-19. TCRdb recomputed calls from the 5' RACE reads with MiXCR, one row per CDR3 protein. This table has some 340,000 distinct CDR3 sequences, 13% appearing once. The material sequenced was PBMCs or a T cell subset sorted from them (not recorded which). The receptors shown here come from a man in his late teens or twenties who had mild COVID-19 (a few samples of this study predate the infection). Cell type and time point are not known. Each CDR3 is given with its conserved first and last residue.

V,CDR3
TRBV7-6,CASSLAQGSPLHF
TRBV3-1,CASSLGTAGAYGYTF
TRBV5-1,CASSLEGGFNQPQHF
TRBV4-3,CASSQTRGTTDTQYF
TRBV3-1,CASSQDRTSNTGELFF
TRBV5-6,CASSFGRRNLQETQYF
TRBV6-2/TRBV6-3,CASRIQGPHDPYEQYF
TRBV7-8,CASSRLESTDTQYF
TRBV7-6,CASSSSTSGFNEQYF
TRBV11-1,CASSFVAGGSYEQYF
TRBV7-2,CASSSRGTGAYNEQFF
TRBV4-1,CASSLLADSTSTDTQYF
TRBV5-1,CASSLDWNYGYTF
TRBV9,CASSVAGQGDNEQFF
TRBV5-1,CASSQGPANPKPPLHF
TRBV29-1,CSVVYPLAGVGETDTQYF
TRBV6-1,CASSETPGLAGDNEQFF
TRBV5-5,CASRAGTRYGYTF
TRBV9,CASSVESGSKYNEQFF
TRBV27,CASRREGGPIDQYF
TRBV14,CASSPFAGVDYEQYF
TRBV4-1,CASSFRQLGAYEQYF
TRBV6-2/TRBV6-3,CASSRRPWGGKNTGELFF
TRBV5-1,CASSLGLAGGYEQYF
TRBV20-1,CSARRGRQPQHF
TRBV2,CAIVDRTKNIQYF
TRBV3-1,CASSYVGGRGPGANVLTF
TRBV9,CASSPRTGASTGELFF
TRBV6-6,CASTAGRSYEQYF
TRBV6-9,CASSIVAGVEDQPQHF
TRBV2,CASSEQGNTIYF
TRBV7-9,CASSLYAGASTGELFF
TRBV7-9,CASSWGPRGEQFF
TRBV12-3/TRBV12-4,CASSFGRYYEQYF